This section outlines one T cell receptor (beta chain) sequence together with its context. The data are from a study of T-cell reconstitution after alpha-beta-depleted transplantation in children. Germline CDR1 is DFQATT and CDR2 is SNEGSKA (reference sequence). This CDR3 has 15 residues. The trim removed 3 bases at V and 3 bases at J, leaving 5 bases unmatched. This sample's TCRbeta library carried unique molecular identifier barcodes. TCRdb called the PCR reads again in MiXCR, with one record for every CDR3 protein. The repertoire has just under 550,000 distinct CDR3 sequences, around 16% of them found once; the top ten carry about 3.1%.

This material consisted of PBMCs from the stem cell graft donor, taken from the stem cell graft. The rearrangement links TRBV20-1 to TRBJ2-1; 10 bases are shared with TRBD2. This clonotype was obtained from a human donor who donated a stem cell graft to a child with acute lymphoblastic leukemia. CDR3 bases: TGCAGTGCTAGCCCACCTAGCGGGAGCTACAATGAGCAGTTCTTC. This gives the protein CSASPPSGSYNEQFF.